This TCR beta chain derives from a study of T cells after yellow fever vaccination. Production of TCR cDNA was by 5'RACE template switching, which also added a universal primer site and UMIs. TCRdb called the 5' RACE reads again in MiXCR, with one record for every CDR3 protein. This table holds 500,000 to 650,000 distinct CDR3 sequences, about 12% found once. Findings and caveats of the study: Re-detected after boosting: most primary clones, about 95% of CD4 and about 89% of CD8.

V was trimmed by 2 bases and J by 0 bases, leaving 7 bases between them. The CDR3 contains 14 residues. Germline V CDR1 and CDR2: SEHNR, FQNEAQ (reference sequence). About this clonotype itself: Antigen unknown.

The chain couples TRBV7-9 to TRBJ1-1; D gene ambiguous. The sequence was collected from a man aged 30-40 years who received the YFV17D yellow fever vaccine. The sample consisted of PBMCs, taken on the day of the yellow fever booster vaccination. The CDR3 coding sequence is TGTGCCAGCAGCTTATGGGAGATGAACACTGAAGCTTTCTTT. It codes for CASSLWEMNTEAFF. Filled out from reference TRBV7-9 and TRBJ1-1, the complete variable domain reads DTGVSQNPRHKITKRGQNVTFRCDPISEHNRLYWYRQTLGQGPEFLTYFQNEAQLEKSRLLSDRFSAERPKGSFSTLEIQRTEQGDSAMYLCASSLWEMNTEAFFGQGTRLTVV.